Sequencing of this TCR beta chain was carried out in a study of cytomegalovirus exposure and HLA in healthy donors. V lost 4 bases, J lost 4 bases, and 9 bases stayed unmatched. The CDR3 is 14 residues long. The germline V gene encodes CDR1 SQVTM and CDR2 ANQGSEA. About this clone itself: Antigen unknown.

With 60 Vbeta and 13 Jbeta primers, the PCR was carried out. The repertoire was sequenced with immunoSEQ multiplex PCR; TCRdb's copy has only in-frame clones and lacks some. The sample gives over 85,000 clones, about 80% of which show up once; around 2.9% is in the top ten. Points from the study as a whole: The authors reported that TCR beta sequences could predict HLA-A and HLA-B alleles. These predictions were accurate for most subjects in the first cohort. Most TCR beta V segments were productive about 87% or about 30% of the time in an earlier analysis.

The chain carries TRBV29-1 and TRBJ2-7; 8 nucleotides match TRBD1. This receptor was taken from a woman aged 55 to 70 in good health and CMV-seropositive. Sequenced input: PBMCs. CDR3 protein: CSVGEKQGGYEQYF. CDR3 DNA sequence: TGCAGCGTTGGAGAGAAACAGGGGGGATACGAGCAGTACTTC.